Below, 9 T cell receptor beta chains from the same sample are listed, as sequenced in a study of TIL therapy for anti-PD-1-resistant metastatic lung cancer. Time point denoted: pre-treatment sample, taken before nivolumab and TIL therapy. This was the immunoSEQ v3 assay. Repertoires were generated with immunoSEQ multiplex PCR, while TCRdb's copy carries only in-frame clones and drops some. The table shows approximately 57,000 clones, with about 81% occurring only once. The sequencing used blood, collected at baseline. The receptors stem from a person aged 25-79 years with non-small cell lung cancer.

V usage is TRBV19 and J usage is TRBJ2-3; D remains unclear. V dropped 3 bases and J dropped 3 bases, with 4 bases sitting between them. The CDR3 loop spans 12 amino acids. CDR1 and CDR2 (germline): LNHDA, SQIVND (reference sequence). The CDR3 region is CASSMLTDTQYF. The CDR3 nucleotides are TGTGCCAGTAGTATGTTGACAGATACGCAGTATTTT.

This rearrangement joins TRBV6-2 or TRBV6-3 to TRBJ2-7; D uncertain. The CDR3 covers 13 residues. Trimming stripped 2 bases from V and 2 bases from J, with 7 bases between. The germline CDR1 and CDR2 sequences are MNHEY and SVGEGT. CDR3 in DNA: TGTGCCAGCAGTTACATACTGACCTACGAGCAGTACTTC. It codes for CASSYILTYEQYF.

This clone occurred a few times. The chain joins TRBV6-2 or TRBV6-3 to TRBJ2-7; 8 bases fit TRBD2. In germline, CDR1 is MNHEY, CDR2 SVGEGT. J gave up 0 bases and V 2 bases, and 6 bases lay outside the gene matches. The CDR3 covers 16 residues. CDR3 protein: CASSYGELAGSYEQYF. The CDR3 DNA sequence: TGTGCCAGCAGTTACGGGGAGCTAGCGGGCTCCTACGAGCAGTACTTC.

CDR3 DNA: TGTGCCAGTAACTCCTTCGGGACAGGGGGCGGTGGCTACACCTTC. It specifies CASNSFGTGGGGYTF. J is TRBJ1-2 and V is TRBV19; 12 bases fit TRBD1. The CDR3 is made up of 15 amino acids. Germline loops: CDR1 LNHDA, CDR2 SQIVND (reference sequence). Germline trimming cut 7 bases from V and 7 bases from J; bases unmatched to any gene: 10.

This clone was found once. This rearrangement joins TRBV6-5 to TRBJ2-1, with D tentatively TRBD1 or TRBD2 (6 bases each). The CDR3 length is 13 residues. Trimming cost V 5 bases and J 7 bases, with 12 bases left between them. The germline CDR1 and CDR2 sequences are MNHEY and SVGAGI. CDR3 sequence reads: CASSTRGGNEQFF. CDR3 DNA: TGTGCCAGCAGTACCAGAGGGGGGAATGAGCAGTTCTTC.

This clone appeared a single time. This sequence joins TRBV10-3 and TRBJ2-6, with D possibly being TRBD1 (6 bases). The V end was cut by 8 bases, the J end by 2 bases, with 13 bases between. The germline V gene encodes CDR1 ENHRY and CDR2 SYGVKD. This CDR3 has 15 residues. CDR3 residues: CAIGGMAPGANVLTF. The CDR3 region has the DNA TGTGCCATCGGGGGCATGGCCCCTGGGGCCAACGTCCTGACTTTC.

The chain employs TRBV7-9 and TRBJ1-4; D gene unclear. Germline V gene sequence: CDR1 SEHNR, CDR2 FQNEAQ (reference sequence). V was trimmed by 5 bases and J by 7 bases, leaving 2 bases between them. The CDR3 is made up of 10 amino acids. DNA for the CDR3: TGTGCCAGCAGCGGTGAAAAACTGTTTTTT. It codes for CASSGEKLFF.

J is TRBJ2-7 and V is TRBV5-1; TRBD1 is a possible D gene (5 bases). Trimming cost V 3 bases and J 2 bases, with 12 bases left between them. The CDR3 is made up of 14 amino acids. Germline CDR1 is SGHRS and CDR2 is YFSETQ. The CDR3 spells CASSSGSPPYEQYF. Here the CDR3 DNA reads TGCGCCAGCAGCTCAGGGTCACCTCCCTACGAGCAGTACTTC. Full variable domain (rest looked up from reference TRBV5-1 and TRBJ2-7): KAGVTQTPRYLIKTRGQQVTLSCSPISGHRSVSWYQQTPGQGLQFLFEYFSETQRNKGNFPGRFSGRQFSNSRSEMNVSTLELGDSALYLCASSSGSPPYEQYFGPGTRLTVT.

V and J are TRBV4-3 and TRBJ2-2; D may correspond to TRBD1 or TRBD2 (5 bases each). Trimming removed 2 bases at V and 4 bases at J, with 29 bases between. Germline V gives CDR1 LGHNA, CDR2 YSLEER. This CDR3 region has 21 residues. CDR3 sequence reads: CASSQTLTGQGDSPFTGELFF. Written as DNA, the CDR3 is TGCGCCAGCAGCCAAACCCTCACGGGGCAGGGAGACTCCCCCTTCACCGGGGAGCTGTTTTTT.